This TCR beta chain was identified in a study of OX40 agonist ivuxolimab in advanced cancers. Assay used: immunoSEQ multiplex PCR; TCRdb lists only in-frame clones, some missing. The data contain roughly 110,000 clones, about nine tenths of them singletons. This clone was picked up one time. CDR1 is GTSNPN and CDR2 is SVGIG in the germline V gene (reference sequence). Trimming took 3 bases from V and 4 from J; bases not matched to a gene: 6. This CDR3 has 14 amino acids. The origin of this receptor is an adult with an advanced solid tumor such as melanoma, head and neck, liver or kidney cancer. The specimen comprised CD4+ or CD8+ T cells sorted from blood, sampled in a trial of the OX40 agonist ivuxolimab. The chain recombines TRBV30 with TRBJ2-3; 8 bases are shared with TRBD1. The CDR3: CAWRDRVGPDTQYF. DNA of the CDR3: TGTGCCTGGAGGGACAGGGTCGGCCCAGATACGCAGTATTTT.